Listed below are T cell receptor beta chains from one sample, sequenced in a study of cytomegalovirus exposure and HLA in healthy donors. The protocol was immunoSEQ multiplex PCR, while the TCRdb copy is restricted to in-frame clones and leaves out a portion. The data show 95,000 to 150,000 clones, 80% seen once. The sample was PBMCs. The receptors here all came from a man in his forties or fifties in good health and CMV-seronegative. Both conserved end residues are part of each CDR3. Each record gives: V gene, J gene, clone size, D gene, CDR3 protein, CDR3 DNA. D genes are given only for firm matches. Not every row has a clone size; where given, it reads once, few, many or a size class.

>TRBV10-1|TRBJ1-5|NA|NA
CASSEGPGEYSNQPQHF
TGCGCCAGCAGTGAGGGTCCAGGGGAGTATAGCAATCAGCCCCAGCATTTT
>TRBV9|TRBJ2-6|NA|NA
CASSVGIGGSGANVLTF
TGTGCCAGCAGCGTAGGTATAGGGGGCTCTGGGGCCAACGTCCTGACTTTC
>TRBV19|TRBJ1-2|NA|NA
CASRAQSEGFYGYTF
TGTGCCAGCCGAGCCCAGTCGGAGGGCTTCTATGGCTACACCTTC
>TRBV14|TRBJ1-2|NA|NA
CASSQDRRGDGYTF
TGTGCCAGCAGCCAAGACCGCAGGGGAGATGGCTACACCTTC
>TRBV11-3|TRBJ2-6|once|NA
CASSLESRRQDGSGANVLTF
TGTGCCAGCAGCTTAGAGTCAAGGCGACAGGACGGCTCTGGGGCCAACGTCCTGACTTTC
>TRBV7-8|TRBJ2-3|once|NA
CASSLGSADTQYF
TGTGCCAGCAGCCTAGGGAGTGCAGATACGCAGTATTTT
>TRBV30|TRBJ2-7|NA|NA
CAWNSGCEQYF
TGTGCCTGGAATTCAGGGTGCGAGCAGTACTTC
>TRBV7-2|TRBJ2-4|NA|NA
CASSLVRPGEIAKNIQYF
TGTGCCAGCAGCTTAGTACGACCCGGAGAAATAGCCAAAAACATTCAGTACTTC
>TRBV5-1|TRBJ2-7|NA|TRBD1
CASSPGQFYEQYF
TGCGCCAGCAGCCCGGGACAGTTCTACGAGCAGTACTTC
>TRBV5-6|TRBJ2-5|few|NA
CASSPRDQETQYF
TGTGCCAGCAGCCCGCGGGACCAAGAGACCCAGTACTTC
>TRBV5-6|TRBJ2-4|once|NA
CASSLPGAKNIQYF
TGTGCCAGCAGCTTGCCCGGGGCCAAAAACATTCAGTACTTC
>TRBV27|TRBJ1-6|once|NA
CASTDGGSYNSPLHF
TGTGCCAGCACTGATGGGGGGTCCTATAATTCACCCCTCCACTTT
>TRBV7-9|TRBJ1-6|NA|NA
CASSLGDLPLHF
TGTGCCAGCAGCTTAGGAGATTTACCCCTCCACTTT
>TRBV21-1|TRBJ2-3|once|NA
CASSKKGWDSVTDTQYF
TGTGCCAGCAGCAAAAAAGGGTGGGACAGCGTCACAGATACGCAGTATTTT
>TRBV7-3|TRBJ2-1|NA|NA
CASSPQGNNNEQFF
TGTGCCAGCAGCCCCCAGGGGAACAACAATGAGCAGTTCTTC
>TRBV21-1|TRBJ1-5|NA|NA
CASSKGEGDQPQHF
TGTGCCAGCAGCAAAGGCGAGGGGGATCAGCCCCAGCATTTT
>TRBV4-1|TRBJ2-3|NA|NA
CASRGDTQYF
TGCGCCAGCCGGGGGGATACGCAGTATTTT
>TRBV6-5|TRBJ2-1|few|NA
CATSSYNEQFF
TGTGCCACCTCGAGCTACAATGAGCAGTTCTTC
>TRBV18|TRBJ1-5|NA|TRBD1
CASSLDRERTQPQHF
TGTGCCAGCTCACTCGACAGGGAGAGAACTCAGCCCCAGCATTTT
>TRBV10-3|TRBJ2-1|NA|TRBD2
CAISEAGTSKSSYNEQFF
TGTGCCATCAGTGAGGCCGGGACTAGCAAAAGCTCCTACAATGAGCAGTTCTTC
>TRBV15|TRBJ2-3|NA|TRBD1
CATSPDRGASDTQYF
TGTGCCACCAGCCCAGACAGGGGCGCATCAGATACGCAGTATTTT
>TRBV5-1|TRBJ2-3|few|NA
CASRATGDTQYF
TGCGCCAGCCGCGCTACCGGAGATACGCAGTATTTT
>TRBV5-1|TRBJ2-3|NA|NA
CASRSGPGTDTQYF
TGCGCCAGCAGATCAGGCCCTGGCACAGATACGCAGTATTTT
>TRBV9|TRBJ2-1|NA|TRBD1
CASSASGTGPRTDEQFF
TGTGCCAGCAGCGCGTCCGGGACAGGACCCCGTACCGATGAGCAGTTCTTC
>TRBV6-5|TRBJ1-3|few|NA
CASSYRLSSGNTIYF
TGTGCCAGCAGTTACCGCCTATCCTCTGGAAACACCATATATTTT
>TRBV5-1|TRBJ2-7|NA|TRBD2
CASSQTLAAEQYF
TGCGCCAGCAGCCAAACCCTAGCGGCCGAGCAGTACTTC
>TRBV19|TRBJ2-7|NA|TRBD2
CASSTPDGPGGSYEQYF
TGTGCCAGTAGTACCCCCGACGGGCCGGGGGGCTCCTACGAGCAGTACTTC
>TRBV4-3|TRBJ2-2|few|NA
CASSQGLTALGNTGELFF
TGCGCCAGCAGCCAAGGACTGACCGCCCTGGGTAACACCGGGGAGCTGTTTTTT
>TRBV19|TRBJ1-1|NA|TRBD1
CASSLPDRGKAFF
TGTGCCAGTAGTCTCCCGGACAGGGGAAAAGCTTTCTTT
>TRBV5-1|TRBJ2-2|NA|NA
CASSEAGYENTGELFF
TGCGCCAGCAGTGAGGCAGGGTACGAGAACACCGGGGAGCTGTTTTTT
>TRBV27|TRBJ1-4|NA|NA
CASKVGGNWGPNEKLFF
TGTGCCAGCAAAGTAGGGGGAAACTGGGGTCCTAATGAAAAACTGTTTTTT
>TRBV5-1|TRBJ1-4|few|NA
CASSFPGNNEKLFF
TGCGCCAGCAGCTTCCCGGGGAATAATGAAAAACTGTTTTTT
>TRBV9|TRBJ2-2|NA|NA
CASSVPDSTGELFF
TGTGCCAGCAGCGTTCCAGACAGCACCGGGGAGCTGTTTTTT
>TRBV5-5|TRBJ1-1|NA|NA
CASSSPTGMNTEAFF
TGTGCCAGCAGCTCGCCGACAGGAATGAACACTGAAGCTTTCTTT
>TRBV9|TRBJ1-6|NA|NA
CASSVGHSNSPLHF
TGTGCCAGCAGCGTGGGACATTCTAATTCACCCCTCCACTTT
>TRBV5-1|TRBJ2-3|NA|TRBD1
CASSPTGGSTDTQYF
TGCGCCAGCAGCCCTACAGGGGGCAGCACAGATACGCAGTATTTT
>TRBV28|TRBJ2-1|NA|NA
CASSFRVLDEQFF
TGTGCCAGCAGTTTCAGGGTGCTAGATGAGCAGTTCTTC
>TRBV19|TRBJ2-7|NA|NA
CASSIGGAGSYEQYF
TGTGCCAGTAGTATTGGGGGGGCAGGGTCCTACGAGCAGTACTTC
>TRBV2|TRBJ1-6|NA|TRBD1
CASSPDRGATPLHF
TGTGCCAGCAGCCCGGACAGGGGAGCAACACCCCTCCACTTT
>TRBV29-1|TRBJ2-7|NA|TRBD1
CSVGTGVEQYF
TGCAGCGTGGGTACAGGGGTCGAGCAGTACTTC
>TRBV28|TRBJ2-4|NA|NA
CASRAWAKNIQYF
TGTGCCAGCAGGGCTTGGGCCAAAAACATTCAGTACTTC
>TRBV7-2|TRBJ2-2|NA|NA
CASSPAGLWTGELFF
TGTGCCAGCAGCCCCGCAGGGTTATGGACCGGGGAGCTGTTTTTT
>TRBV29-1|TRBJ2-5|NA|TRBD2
CSVVMHLRSGTSDRETQYF
TGCAGCGTTGTTATGCACTTACGGTCCGGGACTAGCGATCGGGAGACCCAGTACTTC
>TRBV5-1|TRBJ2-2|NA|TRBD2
CASSLAGGRAAGELFF
TGCGCCAGCAGCTTGGCTGGCGGGAGGGCCGCCGGGGAGCTGTTTTTT
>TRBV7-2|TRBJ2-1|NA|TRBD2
CATVGGSGGNNEQFF
TGTGCCACCGTGGGGGGAAGCGGGGGGAACAATGAGCAGTTCTTC
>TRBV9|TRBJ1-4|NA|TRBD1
CASSGMDRSYEKLFF
TGTGCCAGCAGCGGGATGGACAGGTCCTATGAAAAACTGTTTTTT
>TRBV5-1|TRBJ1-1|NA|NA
CASRQNIGAPEAFF
TGCGCCAGCAGGCAAAACATAGGGGCCCCTGAAGCTTTCTTT
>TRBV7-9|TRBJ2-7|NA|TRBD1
CASSLSGDRGYEQYF
TGTGCCAGCAGCTTATCCGGAGACAGGGGCTACGAGCAGTACTTC
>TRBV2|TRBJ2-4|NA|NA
CASRQGLVGSKNIQYF
TGTGCCAGCAGACAGGGTCTGGTTGGTTCCAAAAACATTCAGTACTTC
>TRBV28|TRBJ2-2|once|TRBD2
CASSFMGLAGGLRTGELFF
TGTGCCAGCAGTTTTATGGGATTAGCGGGTGGATTAAGGACCGGGGAGCTGTTTTTT
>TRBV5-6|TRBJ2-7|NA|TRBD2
CASSRDRGGAYF
TGTGCCAGCAGCCGGGACCGGGGGGGTGCGTACTTC
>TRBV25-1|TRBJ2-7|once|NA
CASTGGYEQYF
TGTGCCAGCACTGGGGGGTACGAGCAGTACTTC
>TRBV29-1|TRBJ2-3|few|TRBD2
CSVSMGAGVGDTQYF
TGCAGCGTGTCTATGGGAGCGGGAGTGGGAGATACGCAGTATTTT